This is a list of T cell receptor beta chains from one sample in a study of blood T cell repertoires in COVID-19. The assay was immunoSEQ multiplex PCR, and TCRdb's table has in-frame clones only and misses some. The data contain around 78,000 clones, around nine tenths of them singletons. Source material: peripheral blood. Source of these receptors: a woman in her fifties or sixties with acute or convalescent COVID-19. Each CDR3 is given with its conserved first and last residue. The D gene is left open where the match is weak. A row's size may be missing; if present it is once, few, many or a size class.

>TRBD1|TRBV6-2/TRBV6-3|few|TRBJ1-2
TGTGCCAGCAGCACCGAACAGGGGGACTATGGCTACACCTTC
CASSTEQGDYGYTF
>.|TRBV11-2|.|TRBJ2-7
TGTGCCAGCAGCTCCCGTAGACAGAGTTCCTCCGGCGAGCAGTACTTC
CASSSRRQSSSGEQYF
>.|TRBV4-3|.|TRBJ1-2
TGCGCCAGCAGCCCAGGGAGGGTCTATGGCTACACCTTC
CASSPGRVYGYTF
>.|TRBV28|.|TRBJ1-1
TGTGCCAGCAGTTCGTCGGGGGGGCGAGCGAACACTGAAGCTTTCTTT
CASSSSGGRANTEAFF
>.|TRBV19|.|TRBJ1-4
TGTGCCAGTAGTGAGCCGGGACTATACGAAAAACTGTTTTTT
CASSEPGLYEKLFF
>.|TRBV4-1|.|TRBJ2-4
TGCGCCAGCAGCCAAATCTACCCGCCTGGAGCGCTGGACATTCAGTACTTC
CASSQIYPPGALDIQYF
>.|TRBV7-2|.|TRBJ1-5
TGTGCCAGCAGCTTAGGACGGGATCAGCCCCAGCATTTT
CASSLGRDQPQHF
>.|TRBV4-1|.|TRBJ1-1
TGCGCCAGCAGCCAAGACAGGGCCTTAATGAACACTGAAGCTTTCTTT
CASSQDRALMNTEAFF
>TRBD1|TRBV25-1|.|TRBJ2-3
TGTGCCAGCAGTGAAGGGCAGACAGGGCGAAGCACAGATACGCAGTATTTT
CASSEGQTGRSTDTQYF
>.|TRBV10-2|few|TRBJ1-1
TGCGCCAGCAGTGTCGTGAACACTGAAGCTTTCTTT
CASSVVNTEAFF
>.|TRBV24-1|.|TRBJ1-2
TGTGCCACCAGTGATCAGGGTAACTATGGCTACACCTTC
CATSDQGNYGYTF
>.|TRBV5-6|.|TRBJ1-2
TGTGCCAGCAGCTTCAGGGAAGCTCGTGGCTACACCTTC
CASSFREARGYTF
>.|TRBV9|.|TRBJ2-1
TGTGCCAGCAGCGTAAGTTGGGGGCACTACAATGAGCAGTTCTTC
CASSVSWGHYNEQFF
>.|TRBV7-9|.|TRBJ2-5
TGTGCCAGCACAGGGGCGATGCAAGAGACCCAGTACTTC
CASTGAMQETQYF
>.|TRBV4-3|.|TRBJ1-2
TGCGCCAGCAGCCAAGGGTCGGGAATTTCCCTCCTTGGCTACACCTTC
CASSQGSGISLLGYTF
>TRBD1|TRBV3-1/TRBV3-2|.|TRBJ1-6
TGTGCCAGCCAGGGGGCAGCTAATTCACCCCTCCACTTT
CASQGAANSPLHF
>TRBD1|TRBV30|.|TRBJ1-1
TGTGCCTGGGACAGGGGAATTAACACTGAAGCTTTCTTT
CAWDRGINTEAFF
>.|TRBV5-5|.|TRBJ1-4
TGTGCCAGCAGCTTGGCTGTTGAGAGATATGAAAAACTGTTTTTT
CASSLAVERYEKLFF
>.|TRBV5-4|.|TRBJ1-6
TGTGCCAGCAGCTTAGATTGGTGGGGCAATTCACCCCTCCACTTT
CASSLDWWGNSPLHF
>.|TRBV19|.|TRBJ1-5
TGTGCCAGTAGTATCTCAGGCATGGGCAATCAGCCCCAGCATTTT
CASSISGMGNQPQHF
>.|TRBV4-2|.|TRBJ1-1
TGTGCCAGCAGCCAAGAAGGGGCCATCACTGAAGCTTTCTTT
CASSQEGAITEAFF
>.|TRBV6-4|few|TRBJ2-7
TGTGCCAGCAGCGACGGAGGGGAAAGCGAGCAGTACTTC
CASSDGGESEQYF
>.|TRBV6-6|.|TRBJ2-1
TGTGCCAGCAGTTGGACAGTGGAATTAGGAGAGCAGTTCTTC
CASSWTVELGEQFF
>.|TRBV5-1|.|TRBJ2-3
TGCGCCAGCAGCTTTGGCGGATCTAGCACAGATACGCAGTATTTT
CASSFGGSSTDTQYF
>.|TRBV24-1|.|TRBJ2-1
TGTGCCACCAGTGATTTGGCGGGGTTACGGGAGTTCTTC
CATSDLAGLREFF
>.|TRBV3-1/TRBV3-2|.|TRBJ1-5
TGTGCCAGCAGCCAGCAGGGCCAGAGTCAGCCCCAGCATTTT
CASSQQGQSQPQHF
>TRBD1|TRBV2|.|TRBJ2-3
TGTGCCAGCAGTCGACAGGGTTGGGTGCAGTATTTT
CASSRQGWVQYF
>.|TRBV27|.|TRBJ1-6
TGTGCCAGCAGTTGGGCCGGCCCCTATAATTCACCCCTCCACTTT
CASSWAGPYNSPLHF
>.|TRBV28|.|TRBJ1-1
TGTGCCTCCTCCGATCGGGGGAGGACTGAAGCTTTCTTT
CASSDRGRTEAFF
>TRBD2|TRBV11-1|.|TRBJ2-1
TGTGCCAGCAGCTTCTTAGCGGGAGTCTACAATGAGCAGTTCTTC
CASSFLAGVYNEQFF
>TRBD2|TRBV29-1|.|TRBJ2-5
TGCAGCGTTGTACCTAGCGGGAGAGGGGAGACCCAGTACTTC
CSVVPSGRGETQYF
>TRBD1|TRBV6-2/TRBV6-3|.|TRBJ2-7
TGTGCCAGCAGTTACCAGGGACAGGGGTTGTACGAGCAGTACTTC
CASSYQGQGLYEQYF
>.|TRBV28|.|TRBJ2-1
TGTGCCAGCAGTTCCGTAGGGGGTTCCTACAATGAGCAGTTCTTC
CASSSVGGSYNEQFF
>.|TRBV7-9|.|TRBJ1-1
TGTGCCAGCAGCTACTCGAACACTGAAGCTTTCTTT
CASSYSNTEAFF
>TRBD1|TRBV5-6|.|TRBJ1-5
TGTGCCAGCAGCTTGGGCAGGGGGGACAATCAGCCCCAGCATTTT
CASSLGRGDNQPQHF
>.|TRBV6-1|.|TRBJ1-3
TGTGCCAGCAGTGAACTGGGCTTAAGCTCTGGAAACACCATATATTTT
CASSELGLSSGNTIYF
>TRBD1|TRBV6-2/TRBV6-3|.|TRBJ1-5
TGTGCCAGCAGTTACTTCCAGGGGGCTGAAAATCAGCCCCAGCATTTT
CASSYFQGAENQPQHF
>TRBD2|TRBV7-2|.|TRBJ2-7
TGTGCCAGCAGCTTAGCCGGGACTAGCGGGAGTGCCTACGAGCAGTACTTC
CASSLAGTSGSAYEQYF
>.|TRBV7-9|.|TRBJ1-3
TGTGCCAGCAGCTTTGCCGGGGTTGACTCTGGAAACACCATATATTTT
CASSFAGVDSGNTIYF
>.|TRBV6-5|.|TRBJ2-7
TGTGCCAGCAGCCCCGGAGGCTACGAGCAGTACTTC
CASSPGGYEQYF
>.|TRBV9|.|TRBJ1-2
TGTGCCAGCAGCGTAGGAAGCGACAGTTTCTATGGCTACACCTTC
CASSVGSDSFYGYTF
>.|TRBV4-3|.|TRBJ2-3
TGCGCCAGCAGCCAAGATGGCCCCTCAGGTACGCAGTATTTT
CASSQDGPSGTQYF
>TRBD1|TRBV7-2|.|TRBJ1-2
TGTGCCAGCAGCTGGGGACAGGGTCCTCGTGGCTACACCTTC
CASSWGQGPRGYTF
>.|TRBV5-1|.|TRBJ1-6
TGCGCCAGTACCGAAAGGGGCGGTTCACCCCTCCACTTT
CASTERGGSPLHF
>TRBD1|TRBV5-1|.|TRBJ2-2
TGCGCCAGCAAAGACAGGGGGTCCGCCGGGGAGCTGTTTTTT
CASKDRGSAGELFF
>TRBD2|TRBV2|.|TRBJ2-1
TGTGCCAGTAACAGACTAGCGGGCGACAATGAGCAGTTCTTC
CASNRLAGDNEQFF
>.|TRBV5-6|.|TRBJ1-1
TGTGCCAGCAGCTTGTTCAGGGTGAACACTGAAGCTTTCTTT
CASSLFRVNTEAFF
>.|TRBV9|.|TRBJ1-4
TGTGCCAGCAGCTTCCACTCAACTAATGAAAAACTGTTTTTT
CASSFHSTNEKLFF
>.|TRBV6-6|.|TRBJ2-1
TGTGCCAGCAGTCAATCCGAGAGAATGCGATTTCACAATGAGCAGTTCTTC
CASSQSERMRFHNEQFF
>.|TRBV11-2|.|TRBJ1-5
TGTGCCAGCAGCTTAGGCAGGGGAGGCAATCAGCCCCAGCATTTT
CASSLGRGGNQPQHF
>TRBD1|TRBV25-1|.|TRBJ2-7
TGTGCCAGCAGTAAAAAAGGGACAGGGAACTACAAGCAGTACTTC
CASSKKGTGNYKQYF
>TRBD2|TRBV28|.|TRBJ2-1
TGTGCCAGCAGTTTAGGTGGGGCGGGAGGGTGGAATGAGCAGTTCTTC
CASSLGGAGGWNEQFF
>TRBD1|TRBV7-2|.|TRBJ1-1
TGTGCCAGCAGCTTAGTAGTCGCAGGGGGCGCTCGAGCTTTCTTT
CASSLVVAGGARAFF
>.|TRBV12-3/TRBV12-4|.|TRBJ1-5
TGTGCCAGCAGTTTAGGACAGGACCAGCCCCAGCATTTT
CASSLGQDQPQHF
>.|TRBV6-4|.|TRBJ1-1
TGTGCCAGCCCTTCACCTAGACGAGCTTTCTTT
CASPSPRRAFF
>TRBD2|TRBV6-5|.|TRBJ2-1
TGTGCCAGCAGTCTGACCGGGGGGTTTTACAATGAGCAGTTCTTC
CASSLTGGFYNEQFF
>.|TRBV10-3|.|TRBJ2-1
TGTGCCATCAGTGTAGGGCAGGGAGGCAAGGATGAGCAGTTCTTC
CAISVGQGGKDEQFF
>TRBD1|TRBV19|.|TRBJ2-7
TGTGCCAGTAGTGCCCGACAGGGGGTCGGGTACGAGCAGTACTTC
CASSARQGVGYEQYF